These T cell receptor beta chains were read from a single sample in a study of T cell responses to AZD1222 COVID-19 vaccine. Clones were read by immunoSEQ multiplex PCR, and TCRdb kept only the in-frame ones, dropping some. The repertoire holds about 150,000 clones, approximately 91% seen once, with about 7% in the top ten. The sequencing here drew on peripheral blood, taken after recovery from COVID-19. The source is an adult who had recovered from COVID-19. Each CDR3 is given with its conserved first and last residue. D genes are given only for firm matches. Not every row has a clone size; where given, it reads once, few, many or a size class.

V gene,J gene,D gene,clone size,CDR3 protein,CDR3 DNA
TRBV18,TRBJ2-4,-,-,CASSPTVAKNIQYF,TGTGCCAGCTCACCGACAGTAGCCAAAAACATTCAGTACTTC
TRBV4-2,TRBJ2-7,TRBD2,once,CASRPSSGGNSYEQYF,TGTGCCAGCAGACCATCTAGCGGGGGGAACTCCTACGAGCAGTACTTC
TRBV3-1/TRBV3-2,TRBJ1-3,TRBD1,-,CASNSLGGTGTGNTIYF,TGTGCCAGCAACTCACTGGGAGGGACAGGGACTGGAAACACCATATATTTT
TRBV5-4,TRBJ2-2,TRBD2,-,CASSFSGYTGELFF,TGTGCCAGCAGCTTTAGCGGGTACACCGGGGAGCTGTTTTTT
TRBV7-2,TRBJ1-4,-,-,CASSLESGRTNEKLFF,TGTGCCAGCAGCTTAGAGTCCGGGAGGACTAATGAAAAACTGTTTTTT
TRBV11-3,TRBJ2-5,TRBD2,-,CASSPGGVETQYF,TGTGCCAGCAGCCCGGGGGGAGTGGAGACCCAGTACTTC
TRBV11-3,TRBJ2-1,-,-,CASSQGGGVPNNEQFF,TGTGCCAGCAGCCAGGGGGGGGGAGTCCCCAACAATGAGCAGTTCTTC
TRBV7-9,TRBJ1-2,-,-,CASSLGSGNYGYTF,TGTGCCAGCAGCTTAGGATCGGGGAACTATGGCTACACCTTC
TRBV7-9,TRBJ1-4,TRBD1,few,CASRLQGTNEKLFF,TGTGCCAGCAGGCTACAGGGGACTAATGAAAAACTGTTTTTT
TRBV5-1,TRBJ2-2,TRBD2,-,CASRRTSGGANTGELFF,TGCGCCAGCCGAAGGACTAGCGGGGGCGCAAACACCGGGGAGCTGTTTTTT
TRBV5-1,TRBJ1-5,-,-,CASSLDGNSNQPQHF,TGCGCCAGCAGCTTGGACGGGAATAGCAATCAGCCCCAGCATTTT
TRBV18,TRBJ1-1,TRBD1,-,CASSPGTGNTEAFF,TGTGCCAGCTCACCGGGGACAGGTAACACTGAAGCTTTCTTT
TRBV6-2/TRBV6-3,TRBJ1-5,-,few,CASSPRGGQDQPQHF,TGTGCCAGCAGTCCCCGAGGGGGGCAAGATCAGCCCCAGCATTTT
TRBV28,TRBJ1-1,-,-,CASSRPGTTEAFF,TGTGCCAGCAGTCGTCCCGGGACCACTGAAGCTTTCTTT
TRBV4-2,TRBJ1-1,TRBD1,few,CASSQADRGQVVVGSGNTEAFF,TGTGCCAGCAGCCAAGCAGACAGGGGCCAGGTTGTGGTAGGGTCGGGGAACACTGAAGCTTTCTTT
TRBV2,TRBJ1-5,-,-,CASTRRAREYNQPQHF,TGTGCCAGCACCCGAAGAGCCAGGGAATACAATCAGCCCCAGCATTTT
TRBV5-8,TRBJ1-1,TRBD1,-,CASSYDRGLAFF,TGTGCCAGCAGTTACGACAGGGGGTTGGCTTTCTTT
TRBV7-8,TRBJ1-1,-,-,CASSLAPITEAFF,TGTGCCAGCAGCTTAGCGCCGATCACTGAAGCTTTCTTT
TRBV7-2,TRBJ1-4,-,-,CASSPRPPGLEKLFF,TGTGCCAGCAGCCCCCGGCCCCCTGGGCTTGAAAAACTGTTTTTT
TRBV6-6,TRBJ1-2,-,-,CASSYGYGYTF,TGTGCCAGCAGTTATGGCTATGGCTACACCTTC
TRBV7-2,TRBJ2-7,TRBD2,few,CASSLSSGGMGEQYF,TGTGCCAGCAGCTTATCTAGCGGGGGAATGGGCGAGCAGTACTTC
TRBV18,TRBJ1-3,-,-,CASSPGREFYSGNTIYF,TGTGCCAGCTCCCCGGGGAGGGAGTTCTACTCTGGAAACACCATATATTTT
TRBV7-2,TRBJ2-1,TRBD2,-,CASSLVGRGDYNEQFF,TGTGCCAGCAGCTTAGTAGGGCGGGGGGACTACAATGAGCAGTTCTTC
TRBV19,TRBJ1-1,-,-,CASSIERPGENTEAFF,TGTGCCAGTAGTATAGAGCGCCCCGGGGAGAACACTGAAGCTTTCTTT
TRBV6-5,TRBJ1-1,-,-,CASLLTSGALGEAFF,TGTGCCAGCCTACTTACCTCAGGGGCGCTGGGTGAAGCTTTCTTT
TRBV7-8,TRBJ2-5,TRBD1,-,CASSPVTGYQETQYF,TGTGCCAGCAGCCCAGTGACAGGGTACCAAGAGACCCAGTACTTC
TRBV7-9,TRBJ2-7,TRBD2,few,CASSLDSGLAGNEQYF,TGTGCCAGCAGCTTAGACTCCGGACTAGCGGGAAACGAGCAGTACTTC
TRBV28,TRBJ2-1,-,-,CASSLRGPGEQFF,TGTGCCAGCAGTTTACGGGGACCTGGTGAGCAGTTCTTC
TRBV2,TRBJ1-2,-,-,CASSEEGRNYGYTF,TGTGCCAGCAGTGAAGAGGGCAGAAACTATGGCTACACCTTC
TRBV27,TRBJ2-1,TRBD1,-,CASSMGQVNEQFF,TGTGCCAGCAGTATGGGACAGGTCAATGAGCAGTTCTTC
TRBV15,TRBJ1-1,-,-,CATSRDKAGGPEAFF,TGTGCCACCAGCAGAGATAAGGCGGGTGGACCTGAAGCTTTCTTT
TRBV28,TRBJ2-7,TRBD2,-,CASSAASGNYEQYF,TGTGCCAGCAGTGCGGCTAGCGGGAACTACGAGCAGTACTTC
TRBV9,TRBJ2-7,TRBD1,-,CASSVALGDRADEQYF,TGTGCCAGCAGCGTAGCCCTAGGGGACAGGGCGGACGAGCAGTACTTC
TRBV6-2/TRBV6-3,TRBJ1-5,TRBD1,-,CASSYPTGGGNQPQHF,TGTGCCAGCAGTTACCCGACAGGGGGTGGCAATCAGCCCCAGCATTTT
TRBV29-1,TRBJ1-4,-,-,CSVDGGAPNEKLFF,TGCAGCGTTGATGGGGGGGCTCCTAATGAAAAACTGTTTTTT
TRBV29-1,TRBJ2-7,TRBD2,-,CSVGAGVDEQYF,TGCAGCGTTGGGGCGGGAGTAGACGAGCAGTACTTC
TRBV9,TRBJ2-1,TRBD2,-,CASSVTGTNNEQFF,TGTGCCAGCAGCGTGACCGGGACTAACAATGAGCAGTTCTTC
TRBV18,TRBJ1-1,-,-,CASSINTGPEAFF,TGTGCCAGCTCAATAAACACAGGGCCTGAAGCTTTCTTT
TRBV4-1,TRBJ2-7,TRBD1,-,CASSQAYGQGGVGQYF,TGCGCCAGCAGCCAAGCATACGGACAGGGGGGGGTCGGGCAGTACTTC
TRBV7-2,TRBJ1-5,-,-,CASSLAGDTNQPQHF,TGTGCCAGCAGCTTAGCCGGGGACACCAATCAGCCCCAGCATTTT
TRBV2,TRBJ1-5,TRBD1,-,CASNGQGTQPQHF,TGTGCCAGCAACGGACAGGGAACTCAGCCCCAGCATTTT
TRBV19,TRBJ1-2,-,-,CASSMSPYGYTF,TGTGCCAGTAGTATGAGTCCCTATGGCTACACCTTC
TRBV7-9,TRBJ1-2,-,-,CASSQGRYGYTF,TGTGCCAGCAGCCAGGGGCGGTATGGCTACACCTTC
TRBV5-1,TRBJ2-7,-,-,CASSSGHGYEQYF,TGCGCCAGCAGCTCGGGACATGGCTACGAGCAGTACTTC
TRBV19,TRBJ2-7,TRBD1,once,CASSLPGTGRYEQYF,TGTGCCAGTAGCCTACCCGGGACAGGGCGCTACGAGCAGTACTTC